These 2 T cell receptor beta chains originate from one sample sequenced in a study of blood T cell repertoires in COVID-19. Assay used: immunoSEQ multiplex PCR; TCRdb lists only in-frame clones, some missing. The sample lists over 130,000 clones; 85% to 90% were seen once. The material sequenced was peripheral blood. These receptors were taken from a human donor in a cohort sampled during active COVID-19.

The rearrangement uses TRBV5-8 and TRBJ2-1; 7 nucleotides match TRBD2. Germline V gene sequence: CDR1 SGHTS, CDR2 YDEGEE. The trim removed 2 bases at V and 5 bases at J, leaving 1 base unmatched. This CDR3 is 13 amino acids long. CDR3 in DNA: TGTGCCAGCAGCTTTGGGGGGGACAATGAGCAGTTCTTC. It translates to CASSFGGDNEQFF.

This chain links TRBV6-5 with TRBJ1-2; no firm D call. CDR3 length: 13 amino acids. V was pared by 4 bases and J by 4 bases, with 10 bases between. Germline-derived CDR1 and CDR2 are MNHEY and SVGAGI. CDR3 sequence (DNA): TGTGCCAGCAGTTTACCGGGAGTCTATGGCTACACCTTC. This gives the protein CASSLPGVYGYTF.